Listed below are T cell receptor beta chains from one sample, sequenced in a study of blood T cell repertoires in COVID-19. The assay was immunoSEQ multiplex PCR, and TCRdb's table has in-frame clones only and misses some. The sample comprises roughly 180,000 clones, over 80% of which are singletons, and about 4.4% rests with the top ten. The sample was PBMCs or T cells enriched from blood (not recorded which). These receptors were collected from a woman between 45 and 65 years old who had recovered from COVID-19. The CDR3 runs from the conserved cysteine through the conserved F or W. D genes are given only for firm matches. Clone sizes are given selectively: once, few, many, or a class where the clone is expanded.

clone_size j_call v_call d_call cdr3_length cdr3_aa cdr3_nt
- TRBJ2-1 TRBV5-4 - 16 CASSLGAGDWKNEQFF TGTGCCAGCAGCCTGGGCGCGGGCGATTGGAAAAATGAGCAGTTCTTC
once TRBJ1-2 TRBV12-5 TRBD1 18 CASGLVRTGGQGRFGYTF TGTGCTAGTGGTTTGGTACGAACAGGGGGACAGGGTCGTTTCGGCTACACCTTC
- TRBJ1-5 TRBV12-3/TRBV12-4 - 12 CASRISDQPQHF TGTGCCAGCAGGATCAGTGATCAGCCCCAGCATTTT
- TRBJ2-5 TRBV11-1 - 14 CASSLAGGQETQYF TGTGCCAGCAGCTTAGCAGGGGGCCAAGAGACCCAGTACTTC
- TRBJ2-3 TRBV18 TRBD1 15 CASSPVGQVTDTQYF TGTGCCAGCTCACCAGTGGGACAGGTCACAGATACGCAGTATTTT
- TRBJ1-2 TRBV30 - 14 CAWWEQGGRDGYTF TGTGCCTGGTGGGAGCAAGGGGGAAGGGATGGCTACACCTTC
- TRBJ1-4 TRBV4-2 - 14 CASSSGGQNEKLFF TGTGCCAGCAGCTCAGGCGGGCAGAATGAAAAACTGTTTTTT
- TRBJ1-2 TRBV20-1 - 13 CSASRGINYGYTF TGCAGTGCTAGTCGGGGGATCAACTATGGCTACACCTTC
- TRBJ1-4 TRBV3-1/TRBV3-2 TRBD1 15 CASSRQGESYEKLFF TGTGCCAGCAGTCGACAGGGAGAGAGCTATGAAAAACTGTTTTTT
- TRBJ1-6 TRBV9 - 18 CASSVNPAQGSYNSPLHF TGTGCCAGCAGCGTAAATCCTGCCCAGGGGTCCTATAATTCACCCCTCCACTTT